A selection of T cell receptor beta chains follows, all from one sample in a study of neurological immune-mediated disorders. Each CDR3 protein gets one entry after TCRdb re-called the 5' RACE reads with MiXCR. In the table there are 48,000 or so distinct CDR3 sequences, about 9.4% of which are singletons. The sample was PBMCs. Every receptor here comes from a woman between 40 and 55 years old with HTLV-1-associated myelopathy (HAM/TSP). The CDR3 runs from the conserved cysteine through the conserved F or W. A D gene is named only where the DNA matches it firmly. The size field is filled for only some rows; it gives once, few, many or a size class.

. many TRBJ1-2 TRBV7-9 TGTGCCAGCAGCTTAGCAGGGGCAGTCTACACCTTC CASSLAGAVYTF
. few TRBJ2-3 TRBV5-5 TGTGCCAGCAGCTCCCGAGGGACGGTGGTCGCAGATACGCAGTATTTT CASSSRGTVVADTQYF
. many TRBJ1-1 TRBV2 TGTGCCAGCAGCTCACAGGGCCCGAACACTGAAGCTTTCTTT CASSSQGPNTEAFF
. many TRBJ1-2 TRBV19 TGTGCCAGTAGTATAGCAGAGGGGAACTATGGCTACACCTTC CASSIAEGNYGYTF
TRBD1 many TRBJ2-3 TRBV2 TGTGCCAGCAGTTCGACAGGGCGGCAAGATACGCAGTATTTT CASSSTGRQDTQYF
. many TRBJ2-7 TRBV7-2 TGTGCCAGCAGCTTCCTTCAGGGATACGAGCAGTACTTC CASSFLQGYEQYF
TRBD1 . TRBJ1-5 TRBV12-3/TRBV12-4 TGTGCCAGCAGTTTTGATTATGGGACCGGGACAGGGGCCAATCAGCCCCAGCATTTT CASSFDYGTGTGANQPQHF
. many TRBJ2-7 TRBV10-3 TGTGCCATCAGTGGGGGTAGGGATTCCTACGAGCAGTACTTC CAISGGRDSYEQYF
. many TRBJ2-1 TRBV5-1 TGCGCCAGCAGCTTGTTCGGTGAGCAGTTCTTC CASSLFGEQFF
. . TRBJ2-5 TRBV7-2 TGTGCCAGCAGCTTTAACATAGAAGAGACCCAGTACTTC CASSFNIEETQYF
. many TRBJ2-5 TRBV25-1 TGTGCCAGCAGTGAACTCACGGGTCAAGAGACCCAGTACTTC CASSELTGQETQYF
TRBD1 many TRBJ2-3 TRBV10-3 TGTGCCATCAGTGACGGGACAGTGAACACAGATACGCAGTATTTT CAISDGTVNTDTQYF
. many TRBJ1-2 TRBV6-1 TGTGCCAGCACCTATGGCGTGGGCAGCGCGTATGGCTACACCTTC CASTYGVGSAYGYTF
TRBD1 many TRBJ1-5 TRBV27 TGTGCCAGCACCTTGACAGGGGCGAAAAATCAGCCCCAGCATTTT CASTLTGAKNQPQHF
TRBD1 . TRBJ1-6 TRBV5-1 TGCGCCAGCAGCTTGTCTGCAGGGGGTAATAATTCACCCCTCCACTTT CASSLSAGGNNSPLHF
TRBD1 many TRBJ2-1 TRBV12-3/TRBV12-4 TGTGCCAGCAAGGTCAGGGGGATCTCCTACAATGAGCAGTTCTTC CASKVRGISYNEQFF